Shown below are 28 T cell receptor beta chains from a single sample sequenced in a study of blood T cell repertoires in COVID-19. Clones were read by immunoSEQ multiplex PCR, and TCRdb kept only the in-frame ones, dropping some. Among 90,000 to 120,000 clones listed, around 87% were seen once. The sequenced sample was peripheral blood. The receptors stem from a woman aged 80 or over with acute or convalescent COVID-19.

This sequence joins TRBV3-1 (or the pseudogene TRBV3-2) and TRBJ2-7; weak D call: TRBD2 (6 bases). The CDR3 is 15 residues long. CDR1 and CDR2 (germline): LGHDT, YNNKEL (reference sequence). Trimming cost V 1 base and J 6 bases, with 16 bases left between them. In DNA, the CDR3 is TGTGCCAGCAGCCAAGGGGTAAGGGTCGGGGGCGAGCAGTACTTC. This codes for CASSQGVRVGGEQYF.

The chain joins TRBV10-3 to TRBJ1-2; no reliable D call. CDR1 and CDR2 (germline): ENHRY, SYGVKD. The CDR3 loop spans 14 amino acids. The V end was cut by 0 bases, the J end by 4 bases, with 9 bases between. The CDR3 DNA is TGTGCCATCAGTGAGTCGGGCAGAAGCTATGGCTACACCTTC. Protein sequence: CAISESGRSYGYTF.

CDR3 coding DNA: TGTGCCAGCAGCTTAGATCTAGGGGTTGGTGGCACCGGGGAGCTGTTTTTT. Translating gives CASSLDLGVGGTGELFF. V is TRBV11-3 and J is TRBJ2-2; D is perhaps TRBD1 (5 bases). Germline V lookup: CDR1 SGHNT, CDR2 YENEEA. The CDR3 extends over 17 amino acids. Trimming removed 0 bases from V and 4 bases from J, with 15 bases in between.

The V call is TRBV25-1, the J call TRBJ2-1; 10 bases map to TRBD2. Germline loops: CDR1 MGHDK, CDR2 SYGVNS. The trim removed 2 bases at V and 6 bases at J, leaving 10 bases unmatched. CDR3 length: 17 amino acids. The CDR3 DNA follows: TGTGCCAGCAGTGAACTGTGGACTAGCGGAGATCTCAATGAGCAGTTCTTC. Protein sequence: CASSELWTSGDLNEQFF.

CDR3 sequence reads: CASSLDTGNTIYF. CDR3 bases: TGTGCCAGCAGTTTAGATACTGGAAACACCATATATTTT. This chain links TRBV12-3 or TRBV12-4 with TRBJ1-3; D ambiguous. CDR3 length equals 13 residues. V shed 1 base and J shed 2 bases, with 3 bases lying between them.

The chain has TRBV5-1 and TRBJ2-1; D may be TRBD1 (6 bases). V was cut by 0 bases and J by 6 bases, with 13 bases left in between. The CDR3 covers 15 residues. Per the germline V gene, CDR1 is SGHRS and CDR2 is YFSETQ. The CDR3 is CASSLEGVRRNEQFF. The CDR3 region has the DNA TGCGCCAGCAGCTTGGAGGGGGTGAGGCGCAATGAGCAGTTCTTC. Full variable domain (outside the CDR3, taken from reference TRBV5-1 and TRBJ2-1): KAGVTQTPRYLIKTRGQQVTLSCSPISGHRSVSWYQQTPGQGLQFLFEYFSETQRNKGNFPGRFSGRQFSNSRSEMNVSTLELGDSALYLCASSLEGVRRNEQFFGPGTRLTVL.

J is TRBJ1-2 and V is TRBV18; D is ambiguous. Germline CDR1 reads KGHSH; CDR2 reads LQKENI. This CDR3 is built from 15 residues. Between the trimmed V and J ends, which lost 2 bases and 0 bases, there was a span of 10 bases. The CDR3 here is CASSPNPGPNYGYTF. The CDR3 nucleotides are TGTGCCAGCTCACCAAATCCAGGTCCTAACTATGGCTACACCTTC. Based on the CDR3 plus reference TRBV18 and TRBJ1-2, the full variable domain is NAGVMQNPRHLVRRRGQEARLRCSPMKGHSHVYWYRQLPEEGLKFMVYLQKENIIDESGMPKERFSAEFPKEGPSILRIQQVVRGDSAAYFCASSPNPGPNYGYTFGSGTRLTVV.

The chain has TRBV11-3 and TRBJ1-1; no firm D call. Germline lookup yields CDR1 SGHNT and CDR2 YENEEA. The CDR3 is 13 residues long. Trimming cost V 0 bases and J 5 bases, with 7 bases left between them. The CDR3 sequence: CASSLDFQTEAFF. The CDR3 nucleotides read TGTGCCAGCAGCTTAGATTTCCAGACTGAAGCTTTCTTT.

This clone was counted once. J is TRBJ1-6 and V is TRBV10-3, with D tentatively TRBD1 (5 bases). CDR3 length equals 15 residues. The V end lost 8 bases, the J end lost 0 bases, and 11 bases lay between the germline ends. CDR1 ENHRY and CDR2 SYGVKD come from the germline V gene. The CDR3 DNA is TGTGCCATCCATGACAGAGACTCCTATAATTCACCCCTCCACTTT. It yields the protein CAIHDRDSYNSPLHF.

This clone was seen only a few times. The CDR3: CASSRGGPNNEKLFF. CDR3 in DNA: TGTGCCAGCTCACGAGGGGGACCGAATAATGAAAAACTGTTTTTT. J is TRBJ1-4 and V is TRBV18; a possible D gene is TRBD1 (6 bases). Trimming pared 4 bases from V and 4 bases from J, leaving 13 bases between. CDR1 and CDR2 (germline): KGHSH, LQKENI. The CDR3 is 15 residues long.

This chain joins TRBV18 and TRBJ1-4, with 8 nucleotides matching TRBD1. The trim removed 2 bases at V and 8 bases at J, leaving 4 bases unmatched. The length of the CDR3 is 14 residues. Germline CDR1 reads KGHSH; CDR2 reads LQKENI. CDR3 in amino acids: CASSPGTGKEKLFF. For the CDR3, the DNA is TGTGCCAGCTCACCAGGGACAGGAAAAGAAAAACTGTTTTTT.

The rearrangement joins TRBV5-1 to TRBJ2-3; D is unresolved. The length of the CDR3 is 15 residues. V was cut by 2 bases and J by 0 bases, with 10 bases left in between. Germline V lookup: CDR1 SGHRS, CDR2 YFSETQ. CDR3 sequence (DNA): TGCGCCAGCAGCTTTTCCGGGTACAGCACAGATACGCAGTATTTT. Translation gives CASSFSGYSTDTQYF.

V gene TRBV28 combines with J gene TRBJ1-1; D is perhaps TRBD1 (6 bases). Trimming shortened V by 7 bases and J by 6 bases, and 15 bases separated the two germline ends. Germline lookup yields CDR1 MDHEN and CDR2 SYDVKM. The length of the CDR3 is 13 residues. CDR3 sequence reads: CASIKDSRPEAFF. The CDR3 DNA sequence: TGTGCCAGCATTAAGGACAGCCGACCTGAAGCTTTCTTT. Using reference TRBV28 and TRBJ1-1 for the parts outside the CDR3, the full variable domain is DVKVTQSSRYLVKRTGEKVFLECVQDMDHENMFWYRQDPGLGLRLIYFSYDVKMKEKGDIPEGYSVSREKKERFSLILESASTNQTSMYLCASIKDSRPEAFFGQGTRLTVV.

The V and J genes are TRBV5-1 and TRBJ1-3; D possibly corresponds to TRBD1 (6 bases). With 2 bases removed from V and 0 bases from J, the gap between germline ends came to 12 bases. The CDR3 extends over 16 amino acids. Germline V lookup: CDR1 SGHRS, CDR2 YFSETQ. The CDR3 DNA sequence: TGCGCCAGCAGCTTAGGGCGAGGGGGCTCTGGAAACACCATATATTTT. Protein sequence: CASSLGRGGSGNTIYF.

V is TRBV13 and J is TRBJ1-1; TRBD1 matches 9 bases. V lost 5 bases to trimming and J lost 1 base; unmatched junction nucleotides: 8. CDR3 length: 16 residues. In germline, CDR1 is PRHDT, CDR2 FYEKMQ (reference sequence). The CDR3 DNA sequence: TGTGCCAGCAGCCTGAGGACAGGGGCAAGGAACACTGAAGCTTTCTTT. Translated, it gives CASSLRTGARNTEAFF.

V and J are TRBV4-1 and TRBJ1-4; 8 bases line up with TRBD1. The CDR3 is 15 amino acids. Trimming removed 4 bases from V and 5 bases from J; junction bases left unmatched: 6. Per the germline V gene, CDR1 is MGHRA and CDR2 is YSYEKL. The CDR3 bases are TGCGCCAGCAGCCCGACAGGGGCGAACAATGAAAAACTGTTTTTT. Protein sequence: CASSPTGANNEKLFF.

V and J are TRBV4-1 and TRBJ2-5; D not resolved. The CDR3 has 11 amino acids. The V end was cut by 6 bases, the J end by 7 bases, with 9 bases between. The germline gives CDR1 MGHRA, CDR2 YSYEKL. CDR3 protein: CASSSRWTQYF. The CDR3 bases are TGCGCCAGCAGTTCCAGGTGGACCCAGTACTTC.

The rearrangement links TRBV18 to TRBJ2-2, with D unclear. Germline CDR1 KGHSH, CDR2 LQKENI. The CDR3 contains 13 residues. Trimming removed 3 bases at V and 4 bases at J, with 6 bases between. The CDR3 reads CASSPWSTGELFF. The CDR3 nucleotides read TGTGCCAGCTCACCGTGGAGCACCGGGGAGCTGTTTTTT.

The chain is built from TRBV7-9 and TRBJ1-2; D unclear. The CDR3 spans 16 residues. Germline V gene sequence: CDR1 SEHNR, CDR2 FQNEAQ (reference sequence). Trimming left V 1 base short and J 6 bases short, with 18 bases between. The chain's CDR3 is CASSLVGPGSGDGYTF. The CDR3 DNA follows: TGTGCCAGCAGCTTAGTAGGACCAGGCTCGGGAGATGGCTACACCTTC.

The chain's CDR3 is CASSQQGTGGRGTQYF. The CDR3 DNA is TGTGCCAGCAGCCAACAAGGGACAGGGGGAAGGGGTACGCAGTATTTT. V and J are TRBV3-1 (or the pseudogene TRBV3-2) and TRBJ2-3, with 11 bases identical to TRBD1. Per germline, CDR1 LGHDT and CDR2 YNNKEL (reference sequence). The CDR3 loop spans 16 amino acids. The junction had 9 bases not matched to a gene; V was cut back by 2 bases and J by 8 bases.

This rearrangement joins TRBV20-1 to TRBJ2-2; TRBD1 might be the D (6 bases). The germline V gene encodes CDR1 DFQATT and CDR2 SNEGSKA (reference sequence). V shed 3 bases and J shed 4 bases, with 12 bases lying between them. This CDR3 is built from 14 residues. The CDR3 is CSASSQGSTGELFF. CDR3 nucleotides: TGCAGTGCTAGTTCGCAGGGGTCCACCGGGGAGCTGTTTTTT.

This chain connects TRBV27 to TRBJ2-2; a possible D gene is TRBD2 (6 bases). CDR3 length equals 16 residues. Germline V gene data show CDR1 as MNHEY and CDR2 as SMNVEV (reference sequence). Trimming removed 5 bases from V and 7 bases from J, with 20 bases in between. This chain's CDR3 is CASSSLGWRDGGELFF. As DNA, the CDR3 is TGTGCCAGCAGTAGCTTGGGATGGAGGGATGGCGGGGAGCTGTTTTTT.

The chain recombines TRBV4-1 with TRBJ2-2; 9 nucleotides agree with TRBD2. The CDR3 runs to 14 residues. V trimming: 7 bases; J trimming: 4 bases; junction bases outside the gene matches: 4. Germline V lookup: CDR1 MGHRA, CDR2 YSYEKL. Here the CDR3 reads CASTWRGGTGELFF. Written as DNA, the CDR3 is TGCGCCAGCACTTGGCGGGGGGGCACCGGGGAGCTGTTTTTT.

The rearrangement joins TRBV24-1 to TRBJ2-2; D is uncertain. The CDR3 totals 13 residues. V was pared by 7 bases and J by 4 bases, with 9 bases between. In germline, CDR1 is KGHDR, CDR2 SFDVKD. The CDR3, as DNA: TGTGCCACCAGAAACAGAGTCACCGGGGAGCTGTTTTTT. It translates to CATRNRVTGELFF.

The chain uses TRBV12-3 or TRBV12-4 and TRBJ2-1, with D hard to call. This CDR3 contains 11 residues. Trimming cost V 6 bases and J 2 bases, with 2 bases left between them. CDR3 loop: CASSTYNEQFF. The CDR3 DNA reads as TGTGCCAGCAGCACCTACAATGAGCAGTTCTTC.

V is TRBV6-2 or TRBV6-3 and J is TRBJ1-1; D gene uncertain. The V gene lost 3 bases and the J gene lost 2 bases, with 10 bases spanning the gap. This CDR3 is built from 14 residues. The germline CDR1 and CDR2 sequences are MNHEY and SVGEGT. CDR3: CASSYHMTNTEAFF. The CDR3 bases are TGTGCCAGCAGTTATCACATGACTAACACTGAAGCTTTCTTT.

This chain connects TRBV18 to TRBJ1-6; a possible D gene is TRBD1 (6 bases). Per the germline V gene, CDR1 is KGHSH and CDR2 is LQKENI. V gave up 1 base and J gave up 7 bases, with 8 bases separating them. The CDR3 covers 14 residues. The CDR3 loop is CASSPQGGNSPLHF. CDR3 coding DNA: TGTGCCAGCTCACCACAGGGGGGGAATTCACCCCTCCACTTT.

In DNA, the CDR3 is TGTGCCTGGAGTGTAAATGGCCCCAACATTCAGTACTTC. This gives the protein CAWSVNGPNIQYF. The chain carries TRBV30 and TRBJ2-4; D is unresolved. Germline V gene lookup returns CDR1 GTSNPN and CDR2 SVGIG (reference sequence). V was clipped by 0 bases and J by 7 bases, with 10 bases between them. The CDR3 is 13 amino acids. Complete variable domain (other parts from reference TRBV30 and TRBJ2-4): SQTIHQWPATLVQPVGSPLSLECTVEGTSNPNLYWYRQAAGRGLQLLFYSVGIGQISSEVPQNLSASRPQDRQFILSSKKLLLSDSGFYLCAWSVNGPNIQYFGAGTRLSVL.